The 29 T cell receptor beta chains below come from one sample, sequenced in a study of CD8 T cells in Susac syndrome. Reverse transcription of 0.5 to 1 ug RNA used random hexamers. Using its own MiXCR run on the immunoSEQ multiplex PCR reads, TCRdb lists one record per CDR3 protein. Of 250,000 to 300,000 distinct CDR3 sequences listed, over 75% are singletons. Material: CD8+ T cells from PBMCs. These receptors were taken from a human donor with multiple sclerosis.

This clonotype came up once. The rearrangement links TRBV20-1 to TRBJ1-2; maybe TRBD1 (5 bases). Between the trimmed V and J ends, which lost 3 bases and 0 bases, there was a span of 8 bases. This CDR3 spans 13 amino acids. Germline CDR1 reads DFQATT; CDR2 reads SNEGSKA (reference sequence). DNA of the CDR3: TGCAGTGCTAGGGGGCTATCTAACTATGGCTACACCTTC. It specifies CSARGLSNYGYTF.

The V and J genes are TRBV27 and TRBJ2-5; TRBD1 agrees at 8 bases. CDR1 and CDR2 (germline): MNHEY, SMNVEV (reference sequence). Trimming cost V 6 bases and J 4 bases; bases outside gene matches: 13. The CDR3 runs 16 residues. CDR3 amino acids: CASSSLLTGAGETQYF. CDR3 in DNA: TGTGCCAGCAGCTCCTTACTGACAGGGGCGGGAGAGACCCAGTACTTC.

This chain joins TRBV6-2 or TRBV6-3 and TRBJ2-1, with a possible D match to TRBD1 (5 bases). Trimming took off 2 bases at V and 8 bases at J, with 16 bases between the two ends. The CDR3 extends over 15 amino acids. Germline V gene sequence: CDR1 MNHEY, CDR2 SVGEGT. CDR3 nucleotide sequence: TGTGCCAGCAGTTACGTGGGCCCACAAGGGGATGAGCAGTTCTTC. This encodes CASSYVGPQGDEQFF.

This clonotype has only one observation. The chain carries TRBV7-6 and TRBJ2-3, with 12 nucleotides matching TRBD2. This CDR3 contains 15 residues. Trimming removed 5 bases from V and 5 bases from J; junction bases left unmatched: 5. The germline CDR1 and CDR2 sequences are SGHVS and FNYEAQ. The CDR3 sequence is CASSPLAGGGDTQYF. The CDR3 DNA reads as TGTGCCAGCAGCCCTCTAGCGGGAGGGGGAGATACGCAGTATTTT. The variable domain in full, with the rest retrieved from reference TRBV7-6 and TRBJ2-3, is GAGVSQSPRYKVTKRGQDVALRCDPISGHVSLYWYRQALGQGPEFLTYFNYEAQQDKSGLPNDRFSAERPEGSISTLTIQRTEQRDSAMYRCASSPLAGGGDTQYFGPGTRLTVL.

This chain joins TRBV9 and TRBJ2-3; TRBD2 might be the D (5 bases). The CDR3 is made up of 14 amino acids. V lost 0 bases and J 2 bases, leaving 7 bases between the germline ends. Germline values: CDR1 SGDLS, CDR2 YYNGEE. The chain's CDR3 is CASSVAGYTDTQYF. CDR3 DNA sequence: TGTGCCAGCAGCGTAGCGGGGTACACAGATACGCAGTATTTT.

V gene TRBV4-3 combines with J gene TRBJ2-5; 11 nucleotides align to TRBD2. Germline V CDR1 and CDR2: LGHNA, YSLEER. This CDR3 is 15 amino acids long. Trimming at V came to 2 bases and at J to 5 bases, leaving 4 bases not matched to a gene. CDR3 in amino acids: CASSQSVAGGETQYF. DNA for the CDR3: TGCGCCAGCAGCCAATCAGTAGCGGGGGGGGAGACCCAGTACTTC.

CDR3 coding DNA: TGTGCCACCAGCCTTTATGGCACAGATACGCAGTATTTT. Protein: CATSLYGTDTQYF. V usage is TRBV15 and J usage is TRBJ2-3; D is unclear. V gave up 5 bases and J gave up 1 base, with 7 bases separating them. The germline CDR1 and CDR2 sequences are LNHNV and YYDKDF (reference sequence). The CDR3 runs 13 residues.

The table lists this clonotype with a few counts. The junction differs from germline at one of its ends, possibly a read error. The J gene is TRBJ2-7, the V gene TRBV7-7; D is possibly TRBD2 (5 bases). Germline CDR1 SSHAT, CDR2 FNYEAQ (reference sequence). The CDR3 extends over 13 amino acids. CDR3 coding DNA: TGTGCTAGCAGCTTAGCGAGGGACTACGAGCAGTACTTC. It translates to CASSLARDYEQYF.

This chain links TRBV5-8 with TRBJ1-1; TRBD1 matches 7 bases. CDR3 length: 16 amino acids. Germline CDR1 is SGHTS and CDR2 is YDEGEE. V was pared by 4 bases and J by 0 bases, with 9 bases of the junction left unmatched. This CDR3 is CASSTGTAPMNTEAFF. The DNA for the CDR3 is TGTGCCAGCAGCACCGGGACAGCTCCTATGAACACTGAAGCTTTCTTT.

The J gene is TRBJ1-2, the V gene TRBV9; no reliable D call. The CDR3 has 14 residues. The V gene's germline CDR1 is SGDLS and CDR2 YYNGEE. The V end was cut by 0 bases, the J end by 2 bases, with 8 bases between. This CDR3 is CASSVGVGNYGYTF. The CDR3 nucleotides read TGTGCCAGCAGCGTAGGTGTGGGCAACTATGGCTACACCTTC.

The genes are TRBV6-5 and TRBJ2-1, with TRBD2 as a possible D gene (6 bases). Germline V gene lookup returns CDR1 MNHEY and CDR2 SVGAGI. This CDR3 contains 14 residues. V dropped 4 bases and J dropped 5 bases, with 12 bases sitting between them. CDR3 sequence: CASSSQRVNNEQFF. The CDR3 DNA is TGTGCCAGCAGTTCGCAGCGGGTCAACAATGAGCAGTTCTTC.

This sequence joins TRBV19 and TRBJ2-2; D is undetermined. The CDR3 sequence is 15 residues long. Deletions cut 3 bases from V and 3 bases from J, with 11 bases between. Per germline, CDR1 LNHDA and CDR2 SQIVND (reference sequence). The CDR3 DNA is TGTGCCAGTAGTATTTGGGTCGTCGACACCGGGGAGCTGTTTTTT. Translated: CASSIWVVDTGELFF.

This chain connects TRBV28 to TRBJ2-1; 8 bases match TRBD1. The germline gives CDR1 MDHEN, CDR2 SYDVKM. The CDR3 spans 15 residues. V shed 6 bases, J shed 5 bases, and the junction held 9 bases outside the gene matches. CDR3 sequence: CASSSSTGADNEQFF. CDR3 bases: TGTGCCAGCAGCTCGTCGACAGGGGCCGACAATGAGCAGTTCTTC.

The chain employs TRBV20-1 and TRBJ1-5, with no clear D. V shed 0 bases and J shed 0 bases, with 3 bases lying between them. CDR1 DFQATT and CDR2 SNEGSKA come from the germline V gene (reference sequence). The CDR3 covers 13 residues. This CDR3 reads CSARESSNQPQHF. Here the CDR3 DNA reads TGCAGTGCTAGAGAAAGTAGCAATCAGCCCCAGCATTTT.

The chain carries TRBV12-3 or TRBV12-4 and TRBJ2-5, with 7 bases identical to TRBD2. Trimming at V came to 6 bases and at J to 5 bases, leaving 9 bases not matched to a gene. This CDR3 is 14 amino acids long. The DNA for the CDR3 is TGTGCCAGCAGGACTAGCTCTATTGGGGAGACCCAGTACTTC. Translation: CASRTSSIGETQYF.

The rearrangement joins TRBV28 to TRBJ2-7; D is possibly TRBD2 (5 bases). Trimming took 2 bases from V and 1 from J, leaving 9 bases between them. CDR1 and CDR2 (germline): MDHEN, SYDVKM. The CDR3 length is 14 residues. DNA of the CDR3: TGTGCCAGCAGTTTACTCGGGGTTTCCTACGAGCAGTACTTC. Residues: CASSLLGVSYEQYF.

V and J are TRBV7-9 and TRBJ2-5; the match to TRBD2 covers 10 bases. The CDR3 runs to 15 residues. V lost 5 bases to trimming and J lost 4 bases; unmatched junction nucleotides: 7. Germline-derived CDR1 and CDR2 are SEHNR and FQNEAQ (reference sequence). The CDR3 is CASSKKLAGRETQYF. CDR3 sequence (DNA): TGTGCCAGCAGCAAAAAACTAGCGGGAAGAGAGACCCAGTACTTC.

The V call is TRBV20-1, the J call TRBJ2-7, with TRBD2 matching over 11 bases. The CDR3 is 16 residues long. Trimming took 1 base from V and 2 from J; bases not matched to a gene: 7. Germline CDR1 and CDR2: DFQATT and SNEGSKA (reference sequence). The CDR3 nucleotides read TGCAGTGCTAGAGCCCTTAGCGGGGGGGCCGCCTACGAGCAGTACTTC. Translation: CSARALSGGAAYEQYF.

The genes are TRBV9 and TRBJ2-5, with TRBD2 as a possible D gene (6 bases). Per the germline V gene, CDR1 is SGDLS and CDR2 is YYNGEE. The ends were cut back, 1 base at V and 0 bases at J, with 10 bases in the middle. The CDR3 is 15 residues long. This CDR3 is CASSVSGSYQETQYF. CDR3 coding DNA: TGTGCCAGCAGCGTAAGCGGGTCCTACCAAGAGACCCAGTACTTC. Complete variable domain (other parts from reference TRBV9 and TRBJ2-5): DSGVTQTPKHLITATGQRVTLRCSPRSGDLSVYWYQQSLDQGLQFLIQYYNGEERAKGNILERFSAQQFPDLHSELNLSSLELGDSALYFCASSVSGSYQETQYFGPGTRLLVL.

V and J are TRBV2 and TRBJ2-2; 12 positions agree with TRBD1. This CDR3 spans 16 amino acids. The trim removed 7 bases at V and 6 bases at J, leaving 9 bases unmatched. Germline loops: CDR1 SNHLY, CDR2 FYNNEI. The CDR3 protein is CASKGTGGEEAGELFF. The CDR3 region has the DNA TGTGCCAGCAAAGGGACAGGGGGCGAAGAGGCCGGGGAGCTGTTTTTT.

This chain links TRBV28 with TRBJ1-5; D perhaps matches TRBD1 (5 bases). CDR1 and CDR2 (germline): MDHEN, SYDVKM. V lost 7 bases to trimming and J lost 3 bases, with 10 bases between them. This CDR3 spans 13 amino acids. This chain's CDR3 is CASTSGYNQPQHF. CDR3 coding DNA: TGTGCCAGCACCTCAGGGTACAATCAGCCCCAGCATTTT.

This sequence joins TRBV6-2 or TRBV6-3 and TRBJ1-1; D is perhaps TRBD1 (6 bases). With 5 bases removed from V and 6 bases from J, the gap between germline ends came to 10 bases. CDR1 is MNHEY, CDR2 SVGEGT, per germline. The CDR3 length is 12 residues. The CDR3 DNA follows: TGTGCCAGCAGTACAGGGTGGGCTGAAGCTTTCTTT. Amino acids: CASSTGWAEAFF.

The chain employs TRBV20-1 and TRBJ2-3, with 9 bases identical to TRBD2. Looked up from germline, CDR1 is DFQATT and CDR2 is SNEGSKA (reference sequence). The CDR3 runs to 13 residues. V lost 2 bases to trimming and J lost 9 bases; unmatched junction nucleotides: 6. CDR3 sequence: CSARQILAGTQYF. CDR3 coding DNA: TGCAGTGCTAGACAGATTCTAGCGGGGACGCAGTATTTT.

The chain employs TRBV9 and TRBJ2-2; D is unclear. Per the germline V gene, CDR1 is SGDLS and CDR2 is YYNGEE. This CDR3 has 14 amino acids. V was trimmed by 3 bases and J by 1 base, leaving 7 bases between them. CDR3 coding DNA: TGTGCCAGCAGCGAAGGGCTGAACACCGGGGAGCTGTTTTTT. Translated: CASSEGLNTGELFF.

The chain couples TRBV28 to TRBJ2-2; the D is unclear. Trimming pared 6 bases from V and 8 bases from J, leaving 10 bases between. In germline, CDR1 is MDHEN, CDR2 SYDVKM. The CDR3 consists of 12 residues. The CDR3 region is CASSIPLGELFF. CDR3 in DNA: TGTGCCAGCAGCATCCCACTTGGGGAGCTGTTTTTT.

The chain uses TRBV5-1 and TRBJ2-4; TRBD2 agrees at 8 bases. The CDR3 sequence is 15 residues long. J gave up 8 bases and V 0 bases, and 7 bases lay outside the gene matches. In germline, CDR1 is SGHRS, CDR2 YFSETQ. CDR3 sequence: CASSLAGTRTDIQYF. DNA of the CDR3: TGCGCCAGCAGCTTGGCCGGGACTAGGACGGACATTCAGTACTTC.

The J gene is TRBJ1-5, the V gene TRBV28, with 7 positions matching TRBD1. After removal of 1 base from V and 6 bases from J, the junction contained 9 bases not matched to a gene. This CDR3 is 16 amino acids long. CDR1 is MDHEN, CDR2 SYDVKM, per germline. The DNA for the CDR3 is TGTGCCAGCAGTTTATTAGGAGGGGGCATGGTTCAGCCCCAGCATTTT. This translates into CASSLLGGGMVQPQHF.

This chain joins TRBV20-1 and TRBJ2-7; 8 nucleotides agree with TRBD1. In germline, CDR1 is DFQATT, CDR2 SNEGSKA (reference sequence). V was pared by 1 base and J by 3 bases, with 5 bases of the junction left unmatched. The CDR3 is 14 residues long. The CDR3 loop is CSARVGQVNYEQYF. CDR3 in DNA: TGCAGTGCTAGAGTGGGACAGGTCAACTACGAGCAGTACTTC.

The chain is built from TRBV2 and TRBJ2-7, with TRBD1 matching 8 bases. CDR1 is SNHLY and CDR2 is FYNNEI in the germline V gene. V lost 7 bases, J lost 4 bases, and 6 bases stayed unmatched. The CDR3 consists of 13 residues. CDR3 nucleotides: TGTGCCAGCACTGGGACAGGAATTTACGAGCAGTACTTC. Its translation: CASTGTGIYEQYF.